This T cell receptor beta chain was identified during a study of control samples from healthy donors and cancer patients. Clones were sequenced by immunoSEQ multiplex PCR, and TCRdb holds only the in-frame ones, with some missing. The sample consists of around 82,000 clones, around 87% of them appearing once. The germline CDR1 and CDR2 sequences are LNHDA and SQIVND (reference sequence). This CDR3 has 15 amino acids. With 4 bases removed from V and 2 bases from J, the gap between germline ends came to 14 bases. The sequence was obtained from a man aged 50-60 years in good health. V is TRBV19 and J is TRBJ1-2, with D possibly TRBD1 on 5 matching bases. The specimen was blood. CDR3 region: CASSTRRELNYGYTF. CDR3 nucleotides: TGTGCCAGTAGTACCCGCAGGGAATTAAACTATGGCTACACCTTC.